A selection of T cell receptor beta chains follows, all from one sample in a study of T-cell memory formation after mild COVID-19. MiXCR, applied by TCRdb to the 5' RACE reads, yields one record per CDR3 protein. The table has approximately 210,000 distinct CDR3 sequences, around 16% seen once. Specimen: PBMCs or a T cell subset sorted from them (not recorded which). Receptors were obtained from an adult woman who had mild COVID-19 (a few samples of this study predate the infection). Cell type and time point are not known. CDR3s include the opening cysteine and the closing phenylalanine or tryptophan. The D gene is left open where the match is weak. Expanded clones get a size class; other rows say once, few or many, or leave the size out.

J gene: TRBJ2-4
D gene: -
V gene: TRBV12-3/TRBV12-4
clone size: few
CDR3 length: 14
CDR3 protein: CASSPPGVKNIQYF
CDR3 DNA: TGTGCCAGCAGCCCCCCAGGGGTTAAAAACATTCAGTACTTC

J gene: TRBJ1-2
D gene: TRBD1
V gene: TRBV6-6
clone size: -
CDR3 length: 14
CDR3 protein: CASSYRGEVYGYTF
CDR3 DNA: TGTGCCAGCAGCTACAGGGGTGAGGTCTATGGCTACACCTTC

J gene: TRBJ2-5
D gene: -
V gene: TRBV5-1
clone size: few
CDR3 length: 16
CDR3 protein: CASSFGLDRSQETQYF
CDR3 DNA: TGCGCCAGCAGCTTCGGATTAGACAGATCCCAAGAGACCCAGTACTTC

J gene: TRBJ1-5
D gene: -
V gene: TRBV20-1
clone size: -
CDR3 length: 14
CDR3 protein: CSATWAQGNQPQHF
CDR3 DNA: TGCAGTGCTACGTGGGCCCAAGGGAATCAGCCCCAGCATTTT

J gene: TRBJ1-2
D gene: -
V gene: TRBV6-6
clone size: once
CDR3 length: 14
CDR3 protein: CASSYSGNNYGYTF
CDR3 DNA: TGTGCCAGCAGTTACTCTGGGAACAACTATGGCTACACCTTC

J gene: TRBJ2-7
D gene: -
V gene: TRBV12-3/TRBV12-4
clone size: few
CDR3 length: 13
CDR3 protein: CASMSRGVYEQYF
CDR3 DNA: TGTGCCAGCATGTCACGGGGAGTCTACGAGCAGTACTTC

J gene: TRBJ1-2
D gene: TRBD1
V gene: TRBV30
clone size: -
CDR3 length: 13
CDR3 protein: CAWRMDRAGGYTF
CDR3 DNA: TGTGCCTGGAGGATGGACAGGGCTGGAGGCTACACCTTC

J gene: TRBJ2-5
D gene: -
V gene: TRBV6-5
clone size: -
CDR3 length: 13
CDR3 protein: CASSYRGDETQYF
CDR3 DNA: TGTGCCAGCAGTTACCGTGGGGACGAGACCCAGTACTTC

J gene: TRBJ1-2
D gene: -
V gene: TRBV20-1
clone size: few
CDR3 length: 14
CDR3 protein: CSARTEAFHYGYTF
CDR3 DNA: TGCAGTGCTAGAACAGAAGCTTTCCACTATGGCTACACCTTC

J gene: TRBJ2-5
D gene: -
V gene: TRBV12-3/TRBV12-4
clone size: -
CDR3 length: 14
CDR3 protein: CASSLQADPGTQYF
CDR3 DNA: TGTGCCAGCAGTTTACAAGCTGACCCCGGAACCCAGTACTTC

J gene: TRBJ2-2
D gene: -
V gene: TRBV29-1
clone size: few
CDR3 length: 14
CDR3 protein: CSVLESLNTGELFF
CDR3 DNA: TGCAGCGTGTTGGAAAGTCTGAACACCGGGGAGCTGTTTTTT

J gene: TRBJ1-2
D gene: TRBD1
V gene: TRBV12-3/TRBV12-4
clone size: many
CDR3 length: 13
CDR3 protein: CASSPDRVNGYTF
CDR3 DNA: TGTGCCAGCAGTCCGGACAGGGTAAATGGCTACACCTTC

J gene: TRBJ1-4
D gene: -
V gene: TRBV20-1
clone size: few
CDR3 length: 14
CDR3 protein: CSARESRAVGKLFF
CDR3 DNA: TGCAGTGCTAGAGAAAGCAGGGCGGTCGGAAAACTGTTTTTT

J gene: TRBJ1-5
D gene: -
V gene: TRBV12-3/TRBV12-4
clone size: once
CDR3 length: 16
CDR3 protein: CASSLFPSGAGQPQHF
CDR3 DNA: TGTGCCAGCAGTTTATTTCCTTCAGGCGCCGGGCAGCCCCAGCATTTT

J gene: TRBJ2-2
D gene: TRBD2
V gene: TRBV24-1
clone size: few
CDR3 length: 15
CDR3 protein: CATQKSGIYTGELFF
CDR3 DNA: TGTGCCACCCAAAAGAGCGGGATTTACACCGGGGAGCTGTTTTTT

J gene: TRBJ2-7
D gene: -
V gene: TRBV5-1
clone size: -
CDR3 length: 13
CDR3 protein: CASSLTANYEQYF
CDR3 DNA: TGCGCCAGCAGCTTGACGGCCAACTACGAGCAGTACTTC

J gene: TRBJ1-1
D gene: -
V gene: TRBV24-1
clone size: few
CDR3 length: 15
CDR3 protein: CATSDPEGGNTEAFF
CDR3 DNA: TGTGCCACCAGTGATCCCGAGGGAGGGAACACTGAAGCTTTCTTT